This TCR beta chain was captured in a study of memory CD4+ T cells and cytomegalovirus serostatus. Study summary: Healthy Belgian adult donors included nine or ten CMV-positive and 24 CMV-negative people. The study's findings and limits: The CMV-associated TCR signature appears largely within the CD4+ memory repertoire. Repertoires predicted CMV serostatus with median bootstrapped AUC of 0.95. Of under 200 reported CMV TCRbeta sequences, roughly 70 were found in memory CD4+ repertoires.

The assay was immunoSEQ multiplex PCR, and TCRdb's table has in-frame clones only and misses some. This table holds under 80,000 clones, roughly four fifths found once. The CDR3 totals 13 residues. Concerning this clone itself: Antigen unknown.

The sort gate was single viable CD3+CD4+CD8-CD45RO+ cells for memory CD4+ T cells. This receptor was taken from an adult in good health and CMV-seronegative. The V call is TRBV21-1, the J call TRBJ2-7; the table's D call TRBD2 went unverified against the DNA. TRBV21-1 is termed a pseudogene. The sample taken for sequencing was memory CD4+ T cells from blood. The CDR3 DNA is TGTGCCAGCAGCAAAGCCCCCCTGTACGAGCAGTACTTC. This encodes CASSKAPLYEQYF.